The source of this T cell receptor (beta chain) is a study of shared clonotypes between healthy human individuals. Study context: Each donor's CD4 naive and CD4 memory cells filled three plates apiece, CD8 naive two, and CD8 memory one. Study outcomes and limitations: The naive CD4 repertoires of several donors were compared, and roughly 5% of clonotypes were shared. Relative to their counterparts shared across all four donors, non-shared clonotypes exhibited diminished generation probabilities.

Comment on this clone: The antigen is unknown.

Method: immunoSEQ multiplex PCR; TCRdb's copy keeps in-frame clones and lacks some. This table has about 2 million clones, around 96% appearing once. The CDR3 has 15 residues. Germline V gives CDR1 SNHLY, CDR2 FYNNEI. V gave up 5 bases and J gave up 0 bases, with 10 bases separating them. Terminally differentiated effector memory CD45RA+ cells were excluded by CCR7 positive selection of CD45RO-negative cells. The donors were adults (healthy and HIV-negative) with no recent acute infections or vaccinations. This receptor was taken from a man younger than 35 in good health. This chain joins TRBV2 and TRBJ2-2; a weak D match, TRBD2 (6 bases). The source material was naive CD8+ T cells sorted from blood. CDR3 nucleotide sequence: TGTGCCAGCAGTACGGGAGTCACGAACACCGGGGAGCTGTTTTTT. As protein: CASSTGVTNTGELFF.